This TCR beta chain was recorded in a study of identical twins. Study-level results: Fewer insertions characterized abundant cord blood beta clonotypes, whereas memory repertoires showed none.

TCRdb redid the calling of the 5' RACE reads with MiXCR, one entry per CDR3 protein. The table includes some 1,700,000 distinct CDR3 sequences, more than 30% detected once. As to this clonotype: Its target is not known.

V dropped 7 bases and J dropped 7 bases, with 20 bases sitting between them. The germline V gene encodes CDR1 SNHLY and CDR2 FYNNEI. The CDR3 consists of 15 residues. The source is a newborn girl in good health. Specimen: cord blood. This chain uses TRBV2 with TRBJ1-5, with D maybe TRBD1 (5 bases). The CDR3, as DNA: TGTGCCAGCAAGATCGAAAGGGGAGGCGGGCAGCCCCAGCATTTT. Translating it yields CASKIERGGGQPQHF.